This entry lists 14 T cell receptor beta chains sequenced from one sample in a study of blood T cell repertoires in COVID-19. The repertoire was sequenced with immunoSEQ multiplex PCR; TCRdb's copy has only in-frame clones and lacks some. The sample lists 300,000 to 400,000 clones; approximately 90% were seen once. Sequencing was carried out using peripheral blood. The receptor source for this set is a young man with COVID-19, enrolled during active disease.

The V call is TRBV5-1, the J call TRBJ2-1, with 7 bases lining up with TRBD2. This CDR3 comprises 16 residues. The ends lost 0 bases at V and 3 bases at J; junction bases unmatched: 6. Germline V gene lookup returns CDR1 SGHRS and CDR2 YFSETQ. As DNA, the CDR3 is TGCGCCAGCAGCTTGGGGGCGGGGGAACGCTACAATGAGCAGTTCTTC. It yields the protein CASSLGAGERYNEQFF.

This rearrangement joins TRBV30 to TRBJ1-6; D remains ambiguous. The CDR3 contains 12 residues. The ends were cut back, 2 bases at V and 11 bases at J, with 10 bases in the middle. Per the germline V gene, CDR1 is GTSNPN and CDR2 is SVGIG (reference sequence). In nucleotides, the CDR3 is TGTGCCTGGAGTATGGGCCTGGCACCCCTCCACTTT. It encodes CAWSMGLAPLHF.

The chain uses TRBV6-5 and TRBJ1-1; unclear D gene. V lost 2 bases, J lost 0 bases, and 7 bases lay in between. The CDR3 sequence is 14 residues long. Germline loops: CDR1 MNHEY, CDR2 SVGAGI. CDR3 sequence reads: CASSYNEMNTEAFF. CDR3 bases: TGTGCCAGCAGTTACAATGAGATGAACACTGAAGCTTTCTTT.

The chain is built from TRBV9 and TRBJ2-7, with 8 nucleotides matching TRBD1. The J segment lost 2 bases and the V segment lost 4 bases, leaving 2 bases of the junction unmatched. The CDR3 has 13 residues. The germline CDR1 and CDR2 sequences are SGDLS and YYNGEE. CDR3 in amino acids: CASSPTGAYEQYF. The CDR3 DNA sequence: TGTGCCAGCAGCCCGACAGGGGCCTACGAGCAGTACTTC.

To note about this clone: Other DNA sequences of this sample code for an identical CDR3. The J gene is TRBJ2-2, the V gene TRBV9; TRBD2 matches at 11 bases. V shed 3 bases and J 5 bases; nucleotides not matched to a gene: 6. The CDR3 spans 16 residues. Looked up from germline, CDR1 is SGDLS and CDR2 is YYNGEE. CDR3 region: CASSGSGRAGTGELFF. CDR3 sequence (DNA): TGTGCCAGCAGCGGTAGCGGGAGGGCAGGGACCGGGGAGCTGTTTTTT.

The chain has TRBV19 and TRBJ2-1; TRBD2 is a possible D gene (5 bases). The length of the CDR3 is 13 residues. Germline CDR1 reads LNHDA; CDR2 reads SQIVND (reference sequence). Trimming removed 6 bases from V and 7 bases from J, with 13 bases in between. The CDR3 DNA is TGTGCCAGTAGACCACATCGGGATAATGAGCAGTTCTTC. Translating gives CASRPHRDNEQFF.

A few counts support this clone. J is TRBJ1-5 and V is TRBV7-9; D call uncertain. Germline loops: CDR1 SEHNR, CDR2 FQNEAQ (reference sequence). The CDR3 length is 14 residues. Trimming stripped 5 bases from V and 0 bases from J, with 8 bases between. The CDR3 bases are TGTGCCAGCAGCGAACTTAATAGCAATCAGCCCCAGCATTTT. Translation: CASSELNSNQPQHF.

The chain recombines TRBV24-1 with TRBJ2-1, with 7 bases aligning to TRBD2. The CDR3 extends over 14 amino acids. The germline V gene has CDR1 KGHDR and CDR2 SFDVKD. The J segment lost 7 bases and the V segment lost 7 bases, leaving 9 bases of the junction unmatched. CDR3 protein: CATSHRTRMNEQFF. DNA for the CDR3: TGTGCCACCAGCCACCGGACTAGAATGAATGAGCAGTTCTTC.

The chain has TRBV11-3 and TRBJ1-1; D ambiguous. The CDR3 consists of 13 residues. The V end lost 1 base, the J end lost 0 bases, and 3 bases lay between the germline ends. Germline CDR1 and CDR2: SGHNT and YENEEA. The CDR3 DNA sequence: TGTGCCAGCAGCTTAGGTATGAACACTGAAGCTTTCTTT. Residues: CASSLGMNTEAFF.

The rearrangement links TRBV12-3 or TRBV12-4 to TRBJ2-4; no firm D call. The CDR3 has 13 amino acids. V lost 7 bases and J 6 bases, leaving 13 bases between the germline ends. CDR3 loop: CASTLGRLNIQYF. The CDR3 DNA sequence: TGTGCCAGCACTCTCGGCAGACTAAACATTCAGTACTTC.

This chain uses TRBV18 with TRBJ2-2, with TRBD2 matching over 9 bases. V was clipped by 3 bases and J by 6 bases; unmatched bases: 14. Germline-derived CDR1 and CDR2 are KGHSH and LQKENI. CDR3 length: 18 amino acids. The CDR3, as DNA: TGTGCCAGCTCACCTAGTTCAGCGGGAGGTGTTTCCCCCGGGGAGCTGTTTTTT. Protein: CASSPSSAGGVSPGELFF.

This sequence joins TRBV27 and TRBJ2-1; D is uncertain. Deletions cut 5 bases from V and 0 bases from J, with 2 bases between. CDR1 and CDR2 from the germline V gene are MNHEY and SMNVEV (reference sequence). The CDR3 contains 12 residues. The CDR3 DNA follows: TGTGCCAGCAGTCGCTCCTACAATGAGCAGTTCTTC. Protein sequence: CASSRSYNEQFF.

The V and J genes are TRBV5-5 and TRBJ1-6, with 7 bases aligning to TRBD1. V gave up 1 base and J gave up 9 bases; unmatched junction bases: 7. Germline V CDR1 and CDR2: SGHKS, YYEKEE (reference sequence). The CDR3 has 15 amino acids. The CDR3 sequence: CASSLTGALGSPLHF. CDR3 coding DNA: TGTGCCAGCAGCTTGACAGGGGCGCTCGGTTCACCCCTCCACTTT.

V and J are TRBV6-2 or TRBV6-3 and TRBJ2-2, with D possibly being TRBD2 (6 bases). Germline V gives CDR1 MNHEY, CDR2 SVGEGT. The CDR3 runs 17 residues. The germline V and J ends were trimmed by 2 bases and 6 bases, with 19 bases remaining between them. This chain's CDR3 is CASSYRTRPPGAGELFF. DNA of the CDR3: TGTGCCAGCAGTTACCGGACACGGCCCCCGGGGGCCGGGGAGCTGTTTTTT.